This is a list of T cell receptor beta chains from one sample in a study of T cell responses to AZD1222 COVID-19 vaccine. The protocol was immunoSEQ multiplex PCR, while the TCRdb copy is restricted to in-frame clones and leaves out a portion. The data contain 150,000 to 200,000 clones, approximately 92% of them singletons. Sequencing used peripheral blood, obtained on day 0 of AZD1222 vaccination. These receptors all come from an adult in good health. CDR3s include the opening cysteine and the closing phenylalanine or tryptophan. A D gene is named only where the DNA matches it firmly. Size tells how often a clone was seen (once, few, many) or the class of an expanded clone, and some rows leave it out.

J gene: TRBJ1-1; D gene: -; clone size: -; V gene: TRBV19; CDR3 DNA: TGTGCCAGTAGTATGGGGACGGTGGGGAGCACTGAAGCTTTCTTT; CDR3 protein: CASSMGTVGSTEAFF
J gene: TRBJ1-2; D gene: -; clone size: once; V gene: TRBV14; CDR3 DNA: TGTGCCAGCAGCCAAGATCTCGAAGGGGGCTACACCTTC; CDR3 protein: CASSQDLEGGYTF
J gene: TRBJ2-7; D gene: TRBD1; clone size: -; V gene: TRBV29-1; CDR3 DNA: TGCAGCGTTGAAGATCGGGACAGGGGGACCTACGAGCAGTACTTC; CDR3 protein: CSVEDRDRGTYEQYF
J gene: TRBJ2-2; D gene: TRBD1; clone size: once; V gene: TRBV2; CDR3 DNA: TGTGCCAGCAGTGAAGTGCGACAGGGCGGGGAGCTGTTTTTT; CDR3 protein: CASSEVRQGGELFF
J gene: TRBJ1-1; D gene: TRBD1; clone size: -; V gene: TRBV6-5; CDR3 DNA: TGTGCCAGCATCAAACAGGGGGCGAACACTGAAGCTTTCTTT; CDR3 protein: CASIKQGANTEAFF
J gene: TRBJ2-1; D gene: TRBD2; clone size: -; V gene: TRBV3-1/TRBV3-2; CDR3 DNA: TGTGCCAGCAGCCGCGGACTAGCGGGAGGGACGAGCTCCTACAATGAGCAGTTCTTC; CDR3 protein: CASSRGLAGGTSSYNEQFF
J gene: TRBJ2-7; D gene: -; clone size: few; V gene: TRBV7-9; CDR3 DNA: TGTGCCAGCAGCCGGCCAGGGGTTAGCTACGAGCAGTACTTC; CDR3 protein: CASSRPGVSYEQYF
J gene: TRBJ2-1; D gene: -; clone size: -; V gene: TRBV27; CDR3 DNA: TGTGCCAGCAGTCGCTTCAATGAGCAGTTCTTC; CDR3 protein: CASSRFNEQFF
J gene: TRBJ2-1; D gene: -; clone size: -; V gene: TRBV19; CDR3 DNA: TGTGCCAGTAGTATCCAACATGGGTGGAATGAGCAGTTCTTC; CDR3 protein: CASSIQHGWNEQFF
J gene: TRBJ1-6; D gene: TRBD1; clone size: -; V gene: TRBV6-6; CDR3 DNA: TGTGCCAGCAGTCCGGGACAGGAAAGCTCCTATAATTCACCCCTCCACTTT; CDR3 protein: CASSPGQESSYNSPLHF
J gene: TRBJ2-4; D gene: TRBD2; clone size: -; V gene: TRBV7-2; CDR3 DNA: TGTGCCAGCAGCCCCAGCGGGAGGAAAGCCAAAAACATTCAGTACTTC; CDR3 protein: CASSPSGRKAKNIQYF
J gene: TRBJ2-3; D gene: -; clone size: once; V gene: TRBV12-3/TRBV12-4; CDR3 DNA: TGTGCCAGCGGGGTAGGGGCCACAGATACGCAGTATTTT; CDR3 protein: CASGVGATDTQYF
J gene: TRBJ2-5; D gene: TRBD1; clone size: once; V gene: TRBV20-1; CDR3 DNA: TGCAGTGCCGTGGACAGGGAGACCCAGTACTTC; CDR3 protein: CSAVDRETQYF
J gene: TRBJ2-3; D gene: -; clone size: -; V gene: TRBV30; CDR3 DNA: TGTGCCTGGAGTGGCGGACCAGATACGCAGTATTTT; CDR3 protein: CAWSGGPDTQYF
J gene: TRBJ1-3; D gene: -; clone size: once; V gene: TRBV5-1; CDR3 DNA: TGCGCCAGCACCTTAGGAGAGGGAAACACCATATATTTT; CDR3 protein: CASTLGEGNTIYF
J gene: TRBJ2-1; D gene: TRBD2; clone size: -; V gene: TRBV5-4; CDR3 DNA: TGTGCCAGCAGCCTTGCGGGAGCCCACAATGAGCAGTTCTTC; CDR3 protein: CASSLAGAHNEQFF
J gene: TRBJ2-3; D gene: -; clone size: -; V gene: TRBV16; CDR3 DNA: TGTGCCAGCAGCCAATGGTATACTCCCACAGATACGCAGTATTTT; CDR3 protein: CASSQWYTPTDTQYF
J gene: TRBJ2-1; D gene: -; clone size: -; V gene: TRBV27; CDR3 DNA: TGTGCCAGCAGTTTACCGGGACGCAATGAGCAGTTCTTC; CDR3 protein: CASSLPGRNEQFF
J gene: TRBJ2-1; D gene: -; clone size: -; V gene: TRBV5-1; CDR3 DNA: TGCGCCAGCAGCTTACCTGACAGCTACTACAATGAGCAGTTCTTC; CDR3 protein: CASSLPDSYYNEQFF
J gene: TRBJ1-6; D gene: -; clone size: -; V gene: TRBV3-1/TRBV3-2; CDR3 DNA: TGTGCCAGCAGCCAAGGAAAGGGTTTACCCCTCCACTTT; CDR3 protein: CASSQGKGLPLHF
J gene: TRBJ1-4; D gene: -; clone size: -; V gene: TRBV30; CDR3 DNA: TGTGCCTGGAGAATTGCAACTAATGAAAAACTGTTTTTT; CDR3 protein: CAWRIATNEKLFF
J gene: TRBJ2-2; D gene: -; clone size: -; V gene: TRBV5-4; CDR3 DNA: TGTGCCAGCAGCTTGGCAGAGAACACCGGGGAGCTGTTTTTT; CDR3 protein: CASSLAENTGELFF
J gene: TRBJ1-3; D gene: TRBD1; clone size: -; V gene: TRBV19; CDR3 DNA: TGTGCCAGTAAGGTCGACTCGGACAGGGGAAACACCATATATTTT; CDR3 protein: CASKVDSDRGNTIYF
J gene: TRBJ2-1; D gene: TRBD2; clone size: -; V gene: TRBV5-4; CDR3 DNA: TGTGCCAGCAGTAATCTAGCGGATTCCTACAATGAGCAGTTCTTC; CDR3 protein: CASSNLADSYNEQFF
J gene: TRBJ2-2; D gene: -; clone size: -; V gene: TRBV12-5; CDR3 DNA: TGTGCTAGTGTCCCGGAGGGCTGGAGAGGGGAGCTGTTTTTT; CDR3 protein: CASVPEGWRGELFF
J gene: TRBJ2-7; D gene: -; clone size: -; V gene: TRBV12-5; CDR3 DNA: TGTGCTAGTGGTTTGGACAGCTACGAGCAGTACTTC; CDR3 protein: CASGLDSYEQYF
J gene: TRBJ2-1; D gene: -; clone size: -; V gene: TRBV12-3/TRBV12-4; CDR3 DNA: TGTGCCAGCAGTTTAACCTTGAATGAGCAGTTCTTC; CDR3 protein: CASSLTLNEQFF
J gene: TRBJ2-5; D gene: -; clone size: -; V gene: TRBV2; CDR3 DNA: TGTGCCAGCAGGCGGCTCCAAGAGACCCAGTACTTC; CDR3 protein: CASRRLQETQYF
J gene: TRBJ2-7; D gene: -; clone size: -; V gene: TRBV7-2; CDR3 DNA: TGTGCCAGCAGCTCTGGTAACGGGAGATCATACGAGCAGTACTTC; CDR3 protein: CASSSGNGRSYEQYF
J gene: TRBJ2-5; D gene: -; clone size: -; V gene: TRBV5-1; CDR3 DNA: TGCGCCAGCAGCTCGAATCCACATCCCTCCGTCTTACCCCAAGAGACCCAGTACTTC; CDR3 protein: CASSSNPHPSVLPQETQYF
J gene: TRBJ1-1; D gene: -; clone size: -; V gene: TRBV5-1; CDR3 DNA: TGCGCCAGCAGGAGGGGGTTTAGCCGGGACGCTCAGAGGGAAGCTTTCTTT; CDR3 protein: CASRRGFSRDAQREAFF
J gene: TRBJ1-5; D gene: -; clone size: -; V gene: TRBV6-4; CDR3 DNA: TGTGCCAGCTTTGGTTTGCCCCAGCATTTT; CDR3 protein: CASFGLPQHF
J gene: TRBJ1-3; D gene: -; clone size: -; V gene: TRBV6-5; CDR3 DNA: TGTGCCAGCGCCTCTGGAAACACCATATATTTT; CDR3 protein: CASASGNTIYF
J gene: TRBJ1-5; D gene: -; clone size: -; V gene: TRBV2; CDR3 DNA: TGTGCCAGCAGTGAGTGGGCGTGGACAGATAGCAATCAGCCCCAGCATTTT; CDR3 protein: CASSEWAWTDSNQPQHF
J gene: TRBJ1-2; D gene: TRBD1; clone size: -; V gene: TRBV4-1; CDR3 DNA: TGCGCCAGCAGCCAAGATATCTGGACAGGGCTCTATGGCTACACCTTC; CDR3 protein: CASSQDIWTGLYGYTF
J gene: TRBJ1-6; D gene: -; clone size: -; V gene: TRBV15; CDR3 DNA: TGTGCCACCAGCAGAGAACAAGATTCACCCCTCCACTTT; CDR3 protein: CATSREQDSPLHF
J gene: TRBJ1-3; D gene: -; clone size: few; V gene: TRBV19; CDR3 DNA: TGTGCCACCGAACTAGACCGTTACTCTGGAAACACCATATATTTT; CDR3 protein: CATELDRYSGNTIYF
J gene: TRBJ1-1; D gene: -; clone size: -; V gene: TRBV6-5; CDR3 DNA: TGTGCCAGCAGGGGTTACCGGAACACTGAAGCTTTCTTT; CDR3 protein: CASRGYRNTEAFF
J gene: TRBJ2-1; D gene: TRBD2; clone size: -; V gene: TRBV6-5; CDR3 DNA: TGTGCCAGCAGTTTCCTAGCGGGAGGTCTGAGCAATGAGCAGTTCTTC; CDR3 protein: CASSFLAGGLSNEQFF
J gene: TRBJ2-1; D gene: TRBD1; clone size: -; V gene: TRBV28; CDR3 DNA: TGTGCCAGCAGCTTGCCTTATGACAGGGTTCAATACAATGAGCAGTTCTTC; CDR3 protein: CASSLPYDRVQYNEQFF
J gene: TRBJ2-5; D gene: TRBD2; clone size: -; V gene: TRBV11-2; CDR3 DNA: TGTGCCAGCAGCTCTCTAGCGGGAGCGAGTCAAGAGACCCAGTACTTC; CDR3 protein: CASSSLAGASQETQYF
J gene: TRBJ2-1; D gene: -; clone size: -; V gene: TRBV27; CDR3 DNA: TGTGCCAGCAGTTGGGACATTAACTCCTACAATGAGCAGTTCTTC; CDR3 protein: CASSWDINSYNEQFF
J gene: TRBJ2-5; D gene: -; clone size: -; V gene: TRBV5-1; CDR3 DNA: TGCGCCAGCAGCACCCCGACAAGCCAAGAGACCCAGTACTTC; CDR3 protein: CASSTPTSQETQYF
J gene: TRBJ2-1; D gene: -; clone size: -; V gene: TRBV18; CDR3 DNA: TGTGCCAGCTCACGCAAGACGTCAGGGAGCTCCTACAATGAGCAGTTCTTC; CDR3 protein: CASSRKTSGSSYNEQFF
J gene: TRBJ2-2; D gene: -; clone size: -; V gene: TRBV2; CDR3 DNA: TGTGCCAGCAGTGGGCAGGGAGTAATCACCGGGGAGCTGTTTTTT; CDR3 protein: CASSGQGVITGELFF
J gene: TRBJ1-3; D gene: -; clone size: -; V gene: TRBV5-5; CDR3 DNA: TGTGCCAGCAGCTTGGGACAGTTCTCTGGAAACACCATATATTTT; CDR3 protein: CASSLGQFSGNTIYF
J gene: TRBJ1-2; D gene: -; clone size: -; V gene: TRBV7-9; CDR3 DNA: TGTGCCAGCAGCTTAGGGTCAGGGTGGTATGGCTACACCTTC; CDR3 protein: CASSLGSGWYGYTF
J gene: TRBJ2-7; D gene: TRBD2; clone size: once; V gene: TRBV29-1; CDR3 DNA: TGCAGCGTTGAAACTAGCGGCTCCTACGAGCAGTACTTC; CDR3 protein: CSVETSGSYEQYF
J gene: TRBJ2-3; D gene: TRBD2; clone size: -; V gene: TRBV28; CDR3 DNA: TGTGCCAGCAGATCCCTGACTAGCGGGAGGGGGGGAACAGATACGCAGTATTTT; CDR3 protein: CASRSLTSGRGGTDTQYF